Below are 32 T cell receptor beta chains sequenced from a single sample in a study of OX40 agonist ivuxolimab in advanced cancers. Clones were sequenced by immunoSEQ multiplex PCR, and TCRdb holds only the in-frame ones, with some missing. The sample carries 55,000 to 65,000 clones, around 85% recorded once. The sequenced sample was CD4+ or CD8+ T cells sorted from blood, obtained in a trial of the OX40 agonist ivuxolimab. The receptor source for this set is an adult with an advanced solid tumor such as melanoma, head and neck, liver or kidney cancer.

This clone was picked up a small number of times. The rearrangement joins TRBV10-3 to TRBJ2-3; weak D call: TRBD2 (6 bases). Trimming took off 7 bases at V and 5 bases at J, with 7 bases between the two ends. Germline V CDR1 and CDR2: ENHRY, SYGVKD. There are 11 residues in the CDR3. In DNA, the CDR3 is TGTGCCATCAATAGCGGAGATACGCAGTATTTT. The encoded protein is CAINSGDTQYF.

The CDR3 DNA reads as TGTGCCAGTAGTACTTCTAGTTCTAGCACAGATACGCAGTATTTT. This gives the protein CASSTSSSSTDTQYF. V and J are TRBV19 and TRBJ2-3; D unresolved. The V end lost 4 bases, the J end lost 0 bases, and 11 bases lay between the germline ends. CDR1 LNHDA and CDR2 SQIVND come from the germline V gene (reference sequence). The CDR3 loop spans 15 amino acids.

The chain has TRBV5-1 and TRBJ1-4; the D is unclear. Trimming took 0 bases from V and 7 from J, leaving 16 bases between them. CDR3 length equals 16 residues. Germline values: CDR1 SGHRS, CDR2 YFSETQ. CDR3 DNA: TGCGCCAGCAGCTTGGGGCCCCAAAATCTCCCTGAAAAACTGTTTTTT. Encoded protein: CASSLGPQNLPEKLFF. The full variable domain, with the rest looked up from reference TRBV5-1 and TRBJ1-4, is KAGVTQTPRYLIKTRGQQVTLSCSPISGHRSVSWYQQTPGQGLQFLFEYFSETQRNKGNFPGRFSGRQFSNSRSEMNVSTLELGDSALYLCASSLGPQNLPEKLFFGSGTQLSVL.

The genes are TRBV27 and TRBJ2-5; 13 bases align to TRBD2. Losses at the gene ends were 3 bases for V and 4 bases for J; bases not matched to a gene: 5. Germline V gene data show CDR1 as MNHEY and CDR2 as SMNVEV (reference sequence). This CDR3 contains 16 residues. The CDR3, as DNA: TGTGCCAGCAGTTTTTCCGGGACTAGCGGGGTAGAGACCCAGTACTTC. Amino acids: CASSFSGTSGVETQYF.

This chain connects TRBV6-6 to TRBJ2-7; D may be TRBD2 (5 bases). This CDR3 region has 14 residues. Germline CDR1 is MNHNY and CDR2 is SVGAGI (reference sequence). V gave up 4 bases and J gave up 0 bases, with 10 bases separating them. The CDR3 loop reads CASSLSGSSYEQYF. The CDR3 DNA is TGTGCCAGCAGTTTGTCGGGGTCCTCCTACGAGCAGTACTTC.

This clone was detected only a few times. The rearrangement joins TRBV30 to TRBJ2-1; 7 bases agree with TRBD2. Losses at the gene ends were 0 bases for V and 8 bases for J; bases not matched to a gene: 10. Germline V gene sequence: CDR1 GTSNPN, CDR2 SVGIG (reference sequence). CDR3 length equals 15 residues. The CDR3 sequence is CAWSVGGRESDEQFF. Here the CDR3 DNA reads TGTGCCTGGAGTGTAGGCGGGCGGGAGTCAGATGAGCAGTTCTTC.

This clone has more than one count but fewer than ten. Different DNA sequences within this sample yield the same CDR3. The J gene is TRBJ2-7, the V gene TRBV7-9; possibly TRBD2 for D (5 bases). The germline V and J ends were trimmed by 2 bases and 3 bases, with 14 bases remaining between them. The CDR3 is 15 amino acids. Germline CDR1 reads SEHNR; CDR2 reads FQNEAQ (reference sequence). The CDR3 nucleotides are TGTGCCAGCAGCTTAAAGGGTCCGGGAAGCTACGAGCAGTACTTC. This gives the protein CASSLKGPGSYEQYF.

This clone was seen just once. The CDR3 is CASVAAPNTEAFF. The CDR3 bases are TGTGCCAGCGTGGCGGCCCCGAACACTGAAGCTTTCTTT. The chain carries TRBV2 and TRBJ1-1; no clear D. Germline loops: CDR1 SNHLY, CDR2 FYNNEI. Trimming stripped 8 bases from V and 1 base from J, with 11 bases between. The CDR3 is 13 residues long.

The chain joins TRBV6-1 to TRBJ1-2; TRBD1 agrees at 9 bases. The germline gives CDR1 MNHNS, CDR2 SASEGT. J gave up 5 bases and V 4 bases, and 8 bases lay outside the gene matches. The CDR3 sequence is 15 residues long. CDR3 residues: CASSATGTGSYGYTF. DNA for the CDR3: TGTGCCAGCAGTGCCACCGGGACAGGGAGTTATGGCTACACCTTC.

V is TRBV28 and J is TRBJ1-5; TRBD1 might be the D (6 bases). Deletions cut 2 bases from V and 4 bases from J, with 12 bases between. The CDR3 sequence is 15 residues long. CDR1 is MDHEN and CDR2 is SYDVKM in the germline V gene. The CDR3 spells CASSLVGRGNQPQHF. The CDR3 DNA reads TGTGCCAGCAGTTTAGTTGGCAGGGGAAATCAGCCCCAGCATTTT.

The chain combines TRBV4-2 with TRBJ2-3, with TRBD2 matching 9 bases. The CDR3 is 15 amino acids. Germline V CDR1 and CDR2: LGHNA, YNFKEQ. V shed 4 bases, J shed 2 bases, and the junction held 4 bases outside the gene matches. The CDR3 loop is CASSPSGMHTDTQYF. The CDR3 coding sequence is TGTGCCAGCAGCCCTAGCGGGATGCACACAGATACGCAGTATTTT.

V is TRBV7-9 and J is TRBJ2-1; the match to TRBD2 covers 9 bases. Germline CDR1 is SEHNR and CDR2 is FQNEAQ (reference sequence). The CDR3 sequence is 16 residues long. V trimming: 7 bases; J trimming: 4 bases; junction bases outside the gene matches: 11. CDR3 loop: CASTTPSGIGYNEQFF. The CDR3 DNA reads as TGTGCCAGCACCACGCCTAGCGGGATCGGGTACAATGAGCAGTTCTTC.

The chain employs TRBV2 and TRBJ1-6; TRBD1 agrees at 7 bases. Germline CDR1 and CDR2: SNHLY and FYNNEI. The V gene end was trimmed by 2 bases and the J gene end by 9 bases; junction bases not matched to a gene: 7. The CDR3 is made up of 15 amino acids. The CDR3 region is CASSERDRALSPLHF. CDR3 nucleotides: TGTGCCAGCAGTGAACGAGACAGGGCCCTTTCACCCCTCCACTTT.

The chain joins TRBV4-1 to TRBJ1-5, with TRBD1 matching 9 bases. Germline loops: CDR1 MGHRA, CDR2 YSYEKL. CDR3 length: 15 residues. The J segment lost 7 bases and the V segment lost 5 bases, leaving 9 bases of the junction unmatched. The CDR3 DNA reads as TGCGCCAGCAGCTCCCAGGACAGGGGAAGCCAGCCCCAGCATTTT. Its translation: CASSSQDRGSQPQHF.

This clone was recorded once. J is TRBJ1-2 and V is TRBV7-9, with D hard to call. V lost 0 bases, J lost 4 bases, and 6 bases lay in between. The germline CDR1 and CDR2 sequences are SEHNR and FQNEAQ (reference sequence). The CDR3 spans 13 residues. CDR3 protein: CASSLAGIYGYTF. Written as DNA, the CDR3 is TGTGCCAGCAGCTTAGCGGGCATCTATGGCTACACCTTC.

This chain uses TRBV2 with TRBJ2-7; D tentatively reads TRBD1 or TRBD2 (5 bases each). V was cut by 3 bases and J by 6 bases, with 15 bases left in between. CDR1 is SNHLY and CDR2 is FYNNEI in the germline V gene. The CDR3 totals 14 residues. CDR3: CASSDRDGVGEQYF. The DNA for the CDR3 is TGTGCCAGCAGTGACCGGGACGGAGTCGGCGAGCAGTACTTC.

V usage is TRBV7-8 and J usage is TRBJ1-1; no clear D gene. V was pared by 1 base and J by 0 bases, with 9 bases between. Per germline, CDR1 SGHVS and CDR2 FQNEAQ. This CDR3 is 15 amino acids long. The CDR3 reads CASSLVYTMNTEAFF. CDR3 DNA sequence: TGTGCCAGCAGCTTAGTTTACACGATGAACACTGAAGCTTTCTTT.

The genes are TRBV6-6 and TRBJ1-6, with D uncertain. There are 14 residues in the CDR3. V was trimmed by 4 bases and J by 9 bases, leaving 13 bases between them. The germline gives CDR1 MNHNY, CDR2 SVGAGI (reference sequence). The CDR3 here is CASSFRTSSSPLHF. The DNA for the CDR3 is TGTGCCAGCAGTTTCCGGACTTCTTCTTCACCCCTCCACTTT.

The genes are TRBV12-5 and TRBJ2-2; D not resolved. The CDR3 contains 12 residues. CDR1 LGHNT and CDR2 FRNRAP come from the germline V gene. Trimming took 3 bases from V and 7 from J, leaving 6 bases between them. DNA for the CDR3: TGTGCTAGTGGTTTTCCCAGCGGGGAGCTGTTTTTT. This encodes CASGFPSGELFF. The full variable domain, rest sourced from reference TRBV12-5 and TRBJ2-2, is DARVTQTPRHKVTEMGQEVTMRCQPILGHNTVFWYRQTMMQGLELLAYFRNRAPLDDSGMPKDRFSAEMPDATLATLKIQPSEPRDSAVYFCASGFPSGELFFGEGSRLTVL.

The chain combines TRBV19 with TRBJ1-1; 8 bases map to TRBD1. J gave up 12 bases and V 4 bases, and 10 bases lay outside the gene matches. In germline, CDR1 is LNHDA, CDR2 SQIVND (reference sequence). The CDR3 runs 13 residues. The CDR3 region is CASSTQGQGISFF. Here the CDR3 DNA reads TGTGCCAGTAGTACCCAAGGACAGGGAATATCTTTCTTT.

The chain recombines TRBV15 with TRBJ2-4; 12 bases are shared with TRBD2. This CDR3 region has 16 residues. Germline CDR1 reads LNHNV; CDR2 reads YYDKDF (reference sequence). V trimming: 0 bases; J trimming: 6 bases; junction bases outside the gene matches: 3. CDR3 in amino acids: CATSRDPSGGANIQYF. Here the CDR3 DNA reads TGTGCCACCAGCAGAGATCCTAGCGGGGGGGCAAACATTCAGTACTTC.

This rearrangement joins TRBV15 to TRBJ2-5, with D perhaps matching TRBD2 (6 bases). Trimming took 3 bases from V and 1 from J, leaving 12 bases between them. Germline V CDR1 and CDR2: LNHNV, YYDKDF (reference sequence). The CDR3 covers 15 residues. CDR3 sequence reads: CATSSWASVQETQYF. In DNA, the CDR3 is TGTGCCACCAGCAGTTGGGCTAGCGTCCAAGAGACCCAGTACTTC.

The rearrangement uses TRBV10-3 and TRBJ1-1, with 8 bases aligning to TRBD1. Germline values: CDR1 ENHRY, CDR2 SYGVKD. Trimming cost V 7 bases and J 1 base; bases outside gene matches: 8. This CDR3 is built from 15 residues. The chain's CDR3 is CAITPSGTGNTEAFF. CDR3 nucleotide sequence: TGTGCCATCACACCATCGGGGACAGGGAACACTGAAGCTTTCTTT.

This rearrangement joins TRBV28 to TRBJ1-2; 7 nucleotides agree with TRBD1. Trimming at V came to 8 bases and at J to 6 bases, leaving 9 bases not matched to a gene. CDR3 length: 13 residues. Looked up from germline, CDR1 is MDHEN and CDR2 is SYDVKM. The CDR3 spells CASGWTGQNGYTF. CDR3 in DNA: TGTGCCAGCGGATGGACAGGACAAAATGGCTACACCTTC.

Turning to this clone: Within the sample, other DNA sequences also encode this same CDR3. The rearrangement links TRBV5-6 to TRBJ1-5; D is perhaps TRBD1 (5 bases). V shed 2 bases and J shed 3 bases, with 12 bases lying between them. Germline CDR1 reads SGHDT; CDR2 reads YYEEEE. This CDR3 is 15 amino acids long. CDR3 nucleotides: TGTGCCAGCAGCTTAACAGGAGGATACAATCAGCCCCAGCATTTT. Protein: CASSLTGGYNQPQHF.

The sample holds one count of this clone. The chain links TRBV6-5 to TRBJ2-7; 7 bases are shared with TRBD2. Germline V gives CDR1 MNHEY, CDR2 SVGAGI. V shed 0 bases, J shed 2 bases, and the junction held 4 bases outside the gene matches. This CDR3 region has 15 residues. The CDR3 coding sequence is TGTGCCAGCAGTTACTCCCCTAGCGGCACCTACGAGCAGTACTTC. It is translated as CASSYSPSGTYEQYF.

V is TRBV2 and J is TRBJ2-1; D gene uncertain. The V end lost 2 bases, the J end lost 2 bases, and 7 bases lay between the germline ends. Germline V lookup: CDR1 SNHLY, CDR2 FYNNEI. The CDR3 has 14 residues. The CDR3 is CASSETRAYNEQFF. The CDR3 bases are TGTGCCAGCAGTGAAACCCGCGCCTACAATGAGCAGTTCTTC.

This chain connects TRBV7-9 to TRBJ2-1; D is unclear. This CDR3 has 10 amino acids. Trimming pared 5 bases from V and 6 bases from J, leaving 2 bases between. Per the germline V gene, CDR1 is SEHNR and CDR2 is FQNEAQ (reference sequence). The CDR3 protein is CASSRNEQFF. The CDR3 nucleotides are TGTGCCAGCAGCCGCAATGAGCAGTTCTTC.

CDR3 sequence reads: CASKVYSNQPQHF. CDR3 coding DNA: TGTGCCAGCAAAGTCTATAGCAATCAGCCCCAGCATTTT. The rearrangement joins TRBV28 to TRBJ1-5; D remains unclear. This CDR3 has 13 amino acids. The V gene's germline CDR1 is MDHEN and CDR2 SYDVKM. The ends were cut back, 7 bases at V and 0 bases at J, with 7 bases in the middle.

The count of this clone is one. The chain links TRBV6-5 to TRBJ1-3, with D uncertain. V was cut by 7 bases and J by 9 bases, with 16 bases left in between. The CDR3 has 13 residues. CDR1 and CDR2 from the germline V gene are MNHEY and SVGAGI. The CDR3 bases are TGTGCCAGCAACGCAGGACCTGGATCCACCATATATTTT. The encoded protein is CASNAGPGSTIYF.

This clone has only a few counts. V and J are TRBV19 and TRBJ1-5, with TRBD1 identical over 9 bases. Per germline, CDR1 LNHDA and CDR2 SQIVND (reference sequence). Unmatched junction bases numbered 7, after V lost 6 bases and J lost 4 bases. The CDR3 has 15 amino acids. DNA of the CDR3: TGTGCCAGTAGGGACAGGGGAGTCGGTAATCAGCCCCAGCATTTT. Its translation is CASRDRGVGNQPQHF.

This clone was seen more than once but under ten times. The chain uses TRBV30 and TRBJ1-3; 7 bases line up with TRBD1. The CDR3 has 13 amino acids. The V segment lost 0 bases and the J segment 4 bases; nucleotides outside the gene matches: 0. CDR1 and CDR2 from the germline V gene are GTSNPN and SVGIG (reference sequence). The CDR3 region has the DNA TGTGCCTGGAGTGTACAGGGGGGAAACACCATATATTTT. It translates to CAWSVQGGNTIYF.